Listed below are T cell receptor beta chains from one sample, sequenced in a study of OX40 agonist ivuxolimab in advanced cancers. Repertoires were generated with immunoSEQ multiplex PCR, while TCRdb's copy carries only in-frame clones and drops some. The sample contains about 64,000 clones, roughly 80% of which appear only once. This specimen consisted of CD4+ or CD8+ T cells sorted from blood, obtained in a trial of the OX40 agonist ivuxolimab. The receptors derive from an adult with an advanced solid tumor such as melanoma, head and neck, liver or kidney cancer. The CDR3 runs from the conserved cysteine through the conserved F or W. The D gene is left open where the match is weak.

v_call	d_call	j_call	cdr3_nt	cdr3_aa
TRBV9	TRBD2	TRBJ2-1	TGTGCCAGCAGCGTGCGGGAGGGCACATCGAATGAGCAGTTCTTC	CASSVREGTSNEQFF
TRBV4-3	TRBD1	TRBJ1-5	TGCGCCAGCAGCCAAGATCCCCCCGCAGGGGGCAGACAACAGCCCCAGCATTTT	CASSQDPPAGGRQQPQHF
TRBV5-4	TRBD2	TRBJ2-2	TGTGCCAGCGGTTCCCAGCGGGGGGACAACACCGGGGAGCTGTTTTTT	CASGSQRGDNTGELFF
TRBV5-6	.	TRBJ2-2	TGTGCCAGCAGCTTGGCGACGACTAGTACCGGGGAGCTGTTTTTT	CASSLATTSTGELFF
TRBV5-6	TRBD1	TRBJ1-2	TGTGCCAGCAGCTCCTTCTCCGGGACAGGCCCCACCGGCTATGGCTACACCTTC	CASSSFSGTGPTGYGYTF
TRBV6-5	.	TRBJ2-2	TGTGCCAGCAGCACACAGGGAGGAGACACCGGGGAGCTGTTTTTT	CASSTQGGDTGELFF
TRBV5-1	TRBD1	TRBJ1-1	TGCGCCAGCAGTTGGGGACAGGGGAATTTTAAAGGGAACACTGAAGCTTTCTTT	CASSWGQGNFKGNTEAFF
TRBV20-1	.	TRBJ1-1	TGCAGTGCTGTATGGGGCACTGAAGCTTTCTTT	CSAVWGTEAFF
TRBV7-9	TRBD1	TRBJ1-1	TGTGCCAGCAGCTTGATGTCAGGGGGCCTACGAATGAACACTGAAGCTTTCTTT	CASSLMSGGLRMNTEAFF
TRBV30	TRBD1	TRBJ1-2	TGTGCCTGGAGTTGGCCAACCGGGACAGGGGGATCTAACTATGGCTACACCTTC	CAWSWPTGTGGSNYGYTF
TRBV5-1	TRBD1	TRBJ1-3	TGCGCCAGCAGCGGCGGACAGGGGGGTGCAACTCCCGCTGGAAACACCATATATTTT	CASSGGQGGATPAGNTIYF